The T cell receptor beta chain under discussion was sequenced for a study of pediatric ulcerative colitis. This CDR3 is 15 amino acids long. Germline V lookup: CDR1 MNHNS, CDR2 SASEGT. V shed 7 bases, J shed 6 bases, and the junction held 7 bases outside the gene matches. The rectum was sampled with one to two pinch biopsies at colonoscopy. Measured with immunoSEQ multiplex PCR; TCRdb has only the in-frame clones, and not every one. Here the sample spans around 18,000 clones, roughly 74% being singletons. The chain combines TRBV6-1 with TRBJ1-5; 12 bases match TRBD1. Sequenced input: gut tissue. The receptor comes from a boy aged 10-17 years with moderate ulcerative colitis. The CDR3 sequence: CASIVGTGGGQPQHF. The DNA of the CDR3 is TGTGCCAGCATAGTCGGGACAGGGGGCGGTCAGCCCCAGCATTTT.